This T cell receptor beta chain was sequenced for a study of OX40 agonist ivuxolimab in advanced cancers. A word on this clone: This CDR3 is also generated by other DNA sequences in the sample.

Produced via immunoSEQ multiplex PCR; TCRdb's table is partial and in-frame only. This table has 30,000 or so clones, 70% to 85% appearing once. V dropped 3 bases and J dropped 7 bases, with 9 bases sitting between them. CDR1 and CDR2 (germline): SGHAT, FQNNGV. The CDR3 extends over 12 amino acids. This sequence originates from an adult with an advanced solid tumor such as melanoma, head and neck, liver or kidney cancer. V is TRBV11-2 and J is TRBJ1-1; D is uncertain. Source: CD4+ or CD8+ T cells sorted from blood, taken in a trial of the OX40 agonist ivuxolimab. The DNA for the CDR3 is TGTGCCAGCAGCTTGGGTTTAGGTGAAGCTTTCTTT. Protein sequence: CASSLGLGEAFF.